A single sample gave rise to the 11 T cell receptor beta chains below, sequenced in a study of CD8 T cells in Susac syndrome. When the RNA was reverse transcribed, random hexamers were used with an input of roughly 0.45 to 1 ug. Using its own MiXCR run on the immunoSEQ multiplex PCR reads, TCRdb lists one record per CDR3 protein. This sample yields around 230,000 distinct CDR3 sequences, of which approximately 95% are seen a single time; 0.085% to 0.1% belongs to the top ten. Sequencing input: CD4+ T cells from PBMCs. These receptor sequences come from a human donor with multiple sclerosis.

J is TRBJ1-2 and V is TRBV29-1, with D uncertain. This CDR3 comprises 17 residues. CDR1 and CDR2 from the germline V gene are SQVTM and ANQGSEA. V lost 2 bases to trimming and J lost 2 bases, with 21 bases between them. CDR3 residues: CSVEKEGRVWMNYGYTF. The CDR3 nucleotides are TGCAGCGTTGAAAAGGAGGGCCGGGTTTGGATGAACTATGGCTACACCTTC.

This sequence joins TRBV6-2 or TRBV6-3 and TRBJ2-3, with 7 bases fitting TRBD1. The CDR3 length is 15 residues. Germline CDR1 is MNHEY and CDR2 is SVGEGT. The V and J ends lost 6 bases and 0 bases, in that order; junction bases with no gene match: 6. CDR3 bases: TGTGCCAGCAGCCCGGGACAGCAGAGCACAGATACGCAGTATTTT. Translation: CASSPGQQSTDTQYF.

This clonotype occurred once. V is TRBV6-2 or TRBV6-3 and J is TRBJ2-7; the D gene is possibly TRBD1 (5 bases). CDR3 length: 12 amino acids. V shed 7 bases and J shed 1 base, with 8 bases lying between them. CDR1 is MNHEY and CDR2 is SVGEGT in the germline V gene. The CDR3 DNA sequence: TGTGCCAGCACCAGGGATTCCTACGAGCAGTACTTC. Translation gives CASTRDSYEQYF.

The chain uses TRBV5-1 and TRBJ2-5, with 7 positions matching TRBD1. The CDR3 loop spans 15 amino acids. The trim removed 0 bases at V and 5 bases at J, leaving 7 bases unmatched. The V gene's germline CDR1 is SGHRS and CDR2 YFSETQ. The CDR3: CASSLAAQGRETQYF. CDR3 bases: TGCGCCAGCAGCTTGGCCGCACAGGGGCGGGAGACCCAGTACTTC.

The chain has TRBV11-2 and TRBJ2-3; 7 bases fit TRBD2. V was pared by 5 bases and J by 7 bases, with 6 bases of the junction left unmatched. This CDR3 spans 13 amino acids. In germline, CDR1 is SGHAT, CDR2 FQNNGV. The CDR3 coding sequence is TGTGCCAGCAGCCAGGGACTATCCAATACGCAGTATTTT. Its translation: CASSQGLSNTQYF. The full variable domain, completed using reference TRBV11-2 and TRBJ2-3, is EAGVAQSPRYKIIEKRQSVAFWCNPISGHATLYWYQQILGQGPKLLIQFQNNGVVDDSQLPKDRFSAERLKGVDSTLKIQPAKLEDSAVYLCASSQGLSNTQYFGPGTRLTVL.

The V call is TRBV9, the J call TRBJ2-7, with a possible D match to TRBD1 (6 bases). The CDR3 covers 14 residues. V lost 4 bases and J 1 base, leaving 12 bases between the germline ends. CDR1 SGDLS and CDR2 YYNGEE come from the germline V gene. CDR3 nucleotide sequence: TGTGCCAGCAGCCCAGGGGTTCGGTCCTACGAGCAGTACTTC. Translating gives CASSPGVRSYEQYF.

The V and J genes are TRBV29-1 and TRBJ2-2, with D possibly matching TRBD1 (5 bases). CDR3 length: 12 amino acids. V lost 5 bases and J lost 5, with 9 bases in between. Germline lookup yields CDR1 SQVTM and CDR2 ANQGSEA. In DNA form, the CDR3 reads TGCAGCGTTCGGCGGACAACCGGGGAGCTGTTTTTT. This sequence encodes CSVRRTTGELFF.

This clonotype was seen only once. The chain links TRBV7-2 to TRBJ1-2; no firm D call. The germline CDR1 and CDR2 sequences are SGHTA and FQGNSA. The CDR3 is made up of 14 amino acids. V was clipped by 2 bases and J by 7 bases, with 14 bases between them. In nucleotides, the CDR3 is TGTGCCAGCAGCTTAAGCAGGCAGAAGGGTGGCTACACCTTC. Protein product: CASSLSRQKGGYTF.

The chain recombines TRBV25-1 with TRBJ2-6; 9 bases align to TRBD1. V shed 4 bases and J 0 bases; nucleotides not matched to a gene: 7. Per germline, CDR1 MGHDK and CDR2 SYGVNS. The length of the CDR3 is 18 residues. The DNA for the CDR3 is TGTGCCAGCAGTGGGTGGGACAGGGATTCCTCTGGGGCCAACGTCCTGACTTTC. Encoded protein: CASSGWDRDSSGANVLTF.

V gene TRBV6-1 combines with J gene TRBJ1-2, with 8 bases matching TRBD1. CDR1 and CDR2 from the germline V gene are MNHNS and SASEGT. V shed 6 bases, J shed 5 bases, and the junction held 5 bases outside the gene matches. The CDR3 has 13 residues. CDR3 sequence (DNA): TGTGCCAGCAGGTGGACAGGGATATATGGCTACACCTTC. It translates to CASRWTGIYGYTF.

This chain's CDR3 is CASSVVGLWGVETQYF. CDR3 nucleotide sequence: TGTGCCAGCAGCGTAGTGGGGCTATGGGGTGTTGAGACCCAGTACTTC. The chain is built from TRBV9 and TRBJ2-5; D might be TRBD1 (5 bases). Trimming removed 0 bases from V and 5 bases from J, with 17 bases in between. Germline values: CDR1 SGDLS, CDR2 YYNGEE. The CDR3 is 16 residues long.